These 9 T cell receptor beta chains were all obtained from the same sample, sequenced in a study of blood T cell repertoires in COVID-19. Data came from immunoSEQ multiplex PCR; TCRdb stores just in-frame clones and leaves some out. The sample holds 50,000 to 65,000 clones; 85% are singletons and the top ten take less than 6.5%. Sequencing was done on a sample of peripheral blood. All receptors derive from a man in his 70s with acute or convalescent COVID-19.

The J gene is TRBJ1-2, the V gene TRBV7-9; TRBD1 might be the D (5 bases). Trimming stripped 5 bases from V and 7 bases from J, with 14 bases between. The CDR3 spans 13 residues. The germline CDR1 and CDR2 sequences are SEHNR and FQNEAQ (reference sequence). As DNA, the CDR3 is TGTGCCAGCAGCCCCTTGACGCAGGGTGGCTACACCTTC. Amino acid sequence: CASSPLTQGGYTF.

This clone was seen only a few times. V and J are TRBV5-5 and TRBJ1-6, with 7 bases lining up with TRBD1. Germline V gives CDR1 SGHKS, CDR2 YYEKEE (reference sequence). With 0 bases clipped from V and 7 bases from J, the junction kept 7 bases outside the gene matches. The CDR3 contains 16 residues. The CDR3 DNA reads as TGTGCCAGCAGCTTGGCGACAGGGCTTCCGAATTCACCCCTCCACTTT. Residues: CASSLATGLPNSPLHF. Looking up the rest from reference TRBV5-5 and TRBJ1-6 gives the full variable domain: DAGVTQSPTHLIKTRGQQVTLRCSPISGHKSVSWYQQVLGQGPQFIFQYYEKEERGRGNFPDRFSARQFPNYSSELNVNALLLGDSALYLCASSLATGLPNSPLHFGNGTRLTVT.

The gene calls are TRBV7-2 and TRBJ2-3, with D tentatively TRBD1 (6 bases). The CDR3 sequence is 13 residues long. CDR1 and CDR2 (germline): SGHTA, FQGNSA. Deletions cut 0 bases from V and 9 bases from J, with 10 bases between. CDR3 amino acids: CASSLADRSTQYF. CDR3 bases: TGTGCCAGCAGCTTAGCAGACAGGAGCACGCAGTATTTT.

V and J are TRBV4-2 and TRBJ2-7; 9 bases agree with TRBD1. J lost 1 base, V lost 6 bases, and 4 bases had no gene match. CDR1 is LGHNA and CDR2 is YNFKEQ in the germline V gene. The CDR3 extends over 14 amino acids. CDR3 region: CASSAGQGSYEQYF. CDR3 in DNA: TGTGCCAGCAGTGCGGGACAGGGTTCCTACGAGCAGTACTTC.

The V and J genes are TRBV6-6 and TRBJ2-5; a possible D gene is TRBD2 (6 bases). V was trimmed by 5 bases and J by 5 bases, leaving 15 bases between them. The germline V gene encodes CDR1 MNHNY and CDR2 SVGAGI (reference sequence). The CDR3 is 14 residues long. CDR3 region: CASSTGETGETQYF. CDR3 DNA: TGTGCCAGCAGTACGGGGGAAACGGGGGAGACCCAGTACTTC.

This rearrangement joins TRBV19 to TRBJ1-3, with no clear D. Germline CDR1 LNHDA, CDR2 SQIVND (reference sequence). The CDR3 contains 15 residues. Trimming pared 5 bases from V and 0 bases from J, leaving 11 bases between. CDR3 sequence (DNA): TGTGCCAGTAGTCCACAGACTATCTCTGGAAACACCATATATTTT. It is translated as CASSPQTISGNTIYF.

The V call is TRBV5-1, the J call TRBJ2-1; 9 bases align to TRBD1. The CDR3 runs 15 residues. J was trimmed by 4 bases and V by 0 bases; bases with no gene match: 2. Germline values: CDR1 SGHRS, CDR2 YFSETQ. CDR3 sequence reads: CASSLDGTGYNEQFF. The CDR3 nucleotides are TGCGCCAGCAGCTTGGACGGGACAGGGTACAATGAGCAGTTCTTC.

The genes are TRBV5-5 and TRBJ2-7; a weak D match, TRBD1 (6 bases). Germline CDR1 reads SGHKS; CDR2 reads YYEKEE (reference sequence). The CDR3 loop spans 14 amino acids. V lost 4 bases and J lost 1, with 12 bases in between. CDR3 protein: CASSGTGQSYEQYF. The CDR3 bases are TGTGCCAGCAGCGGAACTGGACAGTCCTACGAGCAGTACTTC.

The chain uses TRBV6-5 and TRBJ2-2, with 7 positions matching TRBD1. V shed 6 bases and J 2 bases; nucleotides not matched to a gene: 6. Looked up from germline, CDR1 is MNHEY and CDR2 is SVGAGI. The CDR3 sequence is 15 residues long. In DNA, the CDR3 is TGTGCCAGCAGGAACGACAGGGCAAACACCGGGGAGCTGTTTTTT. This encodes CASRNDRANTGELFF.